The 5 T cell receptor beta chains presented below share a single source sample, sequenced in a study of regulatory T cells in long-lasting Graves disease. Building of the TCR beta libraries involved iRepertoire HTBI primers and Arm-PCR of CDR3 regions. Using its own MiXCR run on the multiplex PCR reads, TCRdb lists one record per CDR3 protein. In the table there are hundreds of thousands of distinct CDR3 sequences, approximately 22% of which are singletons. The time point is: persistent/refractory GD, antithyroid drugs over 5 years with positive TRAb. TCR sequences were obtained from RNA taken from PBMCs. The input for sequencing was peripheral blood mononuclear cells (PBMCs), taken when the disease was refractory, from a patient treated with antithyroid drugs. The receptors were gathered from a female donor with Graves disease.

Worth noting for this clonotype: A junction boundary mismatches the germline segment, possibly from a read error. CDR3 nucleotide sequence: TGCGCCAGCAGCTTAAGAACGGGACAGGTGAACGTCGCCTTC. This encodes CASSLRTGQVNVAF. The chain uses TRBV5-1 and TRBJ1-2; 8 bases line up with TRBD1. The CDR3 runs to 14 residues. Germline V gene lookup returns CDR1 SGHRS and CDR2 YFSETQ.

Ten or more counts support this clonotype. This chain joins TRBV6-1 and TRBJ2-2; D gene unclear. Trimming left V 6 bases short and J 1 base short, with 9 bases between. The CDR3 totals 14 residues. Germline loops: CDR1 MNHNS, CDR2 SASEGT. Here the CDR3 reads CASRVPGNTGELFF. As DNA, the CDR3 is TGTGCCAGCAGGGTCCCCGGGAACACCGGGGAGCTGTTTTTT.

This clonotype has at least ten counts. The chain couples TRBV7-2 to TRBJ2-2; 7 nucleotides agree with TRBD2. Germline values: CDR1 SGHTA, CDR2 FQGNSA. This CDR3 comprises 16 residues. The V gene end was trimmed by 4 bases and the J gene end by 7 bases; junction bases not matched to a gene: 12. The CDR3 DNA reads as TGTGCCAGCAGCTCACGACTAGCTGGCGGGAACGGGGAGCTGTTTTTT. As protein: CASSSRLAGGNGELFF.

In this sample, this clonotype turned up a few times. The chain links TRBV13 to TRBJ1-5, with 7 bases aligning to TRBD1. The CDR3 is 15 residues long. Trimming removed 4 bases from V and 2 bases from J; junction bases left unmatched: 5. CDR1 PRHDT and CDR2 FYEKMQ come from the germline V gene (reference sequence). CDR3 loop: CASSWNTGGNQPQHF. CDR3 nucleotides: TGTGCCAGCAGCTGGAACACAGGGGGCAATCAGCCCCAGCATTTT. Full variable domain (rest looked up from reference TRBV13 and TRBJ1-5): AAGVIQSPRHLIKEKRETATLKCYPIPRHDTVYWYQQGPGQDPQFLISFYEKMQSDKGSIPDRFSAQQFSDYHSELNMSSLELGDSALYFCASSWNTGGNQPQHFGDGTRLSIL.

The chain links TRBV5-1 to TRBJ2-2; TRBD1 is a possible D gene (6 bases). Germline-derived CDR1 and CDR2 are SGHRS and YFSETQ. This CDR3 spans 14 amino acids. V lost 9 bases to trimming and J lost 0 bases, with 12 bases between them. CDR3 amino acids: CANIDRSNTGELFF. CDR3 nucleotides: TGCGCCAACATCGACAGGTCGAACACCGGGGAGCTGTTTTTT.